The 4 T cell receptor beta chains reported below all come from one sample, sequenced in a study of shared clonotypes between healthy human individuals. Clones were sequenced by immunoSEQ multiplex PCR, and TCRdb holds only the in-frame ones, with some missing. The table shows 2 million or so clones, with 85% to 95% occurring only once. The material sequenced was naive CD4+ T cells sorted from blood. Subset: CD45RA+ positively selected. The receptor set was obtained from a young man in good health.

The chain is built from TRBV11-2 and TRBJ1-1, with D unresolved. Germline CDR1 reads SGHAT; CDR2 reads FQNNGV. V lost 1 base and J 1 base, leaving 7 bases between the germline ends. The CDR3 runs to 14 residues. The DNA of the CDR3 is TGTGCCAGCAGCTTAGGACCGACGAACACTGAAGCTTTCTTT. Translated: CASSLGPTNTEAFF.

The chain is built from TRBV19 and TRBJ2-7; 8 positions match TRBD1. The length of the CDR3 is 15 residues. V lost 5 bases, J lost 2 bases, and 8 bases stayed unmatched. Germline assignment: CDR1 LNHDA and CDR2 SQIVND (reference sequence). CDR3 residues: CASSSRQGNTYEQYF. Written as DNA, the CDR3 is TGTGCCAGTAGTTCCCGACAGGGGAACACCTACGAGCAGTACTTC.

V and J are TRBV18 and TRBJ1-1, with 7 bases matching TRBD1. J lost 8 bases, V lost 3 bases, and 3 bases had no gene match. The CDR3 totals 12 residues. Germline V gives CDR1 KGHSH, CDR2 LQKENI. The CDR3 reads CASSPDREEAFF. DNA for the CDR3: TGTGCCAGCTCACCCGACAGGGAAGAAGCTTTCTTT.

This clone was recorded a few times. The gene calls are TRBV7-9 and TRBJ2-2; 10 bases map to TRBD2. There are 16 residues in the CDR3. V dropped 3 bases and J dropped 5; count of bases not matched to a gene: 6. Germline assignment: CDR1 SEHNR and CDR2 FQNEAQ (reference sequence). CDR3 sequence reads: CASSFASGRRTGELFF. The CDR3 bases are TGTGCCAGCAGCTTCGCTAGCGGGAGACGGACCGGGGAGCTGTTTTTT.